Following are 5 T cell receptor beta chains from one sample sequenced in a study of human T cells and chemical hapten exposure. Time point given: pre-sensitization, week 0. Sample treatment: therapeutic diphenylcyclopropenone sensitization with weekly scalp DPC. TCRdb fed the RACE reads into MiXCR, producing one record per CDR3 protein. Of more than 300,000 distinct CDR3 sequences listed, 4% to 6% were seen once; the top ten hold around 2.6%. The sample in question was whole blood, obtained in connection with sensitization to the hapten diphenylcyclopropenone (DPC). Every receptor here comes from a woman aged 50 to 65 with alopecia areata. Some clones in this sample may be carry-over from other donors' samples.

This clonotype showed up just a few times. The CDR3 loop is CASSEVVSYEQYF. CDR3 DNA sequence: TGTGCCAGCAGTGAGGTCGTCTCCTACGAGCAGTACTTC. The chain employs TRBV2 and TRBJ2-7; D gene ambiguous. Germline V CDR1 and CDR2: SNHLY, FYNNEI. V was shortened by 3 bases and J by 0 bases, with 6 bases between the two germline ends. The CDR3 covers 13 residues.

V usage is TRBV2 and J usage is TRBJ1-3, with D tentatively TRBD1 (5 bases). Trimming removed 8 bases at V and 0 bases at J, with 17 bases between. Germline assignment: CDR1 SNHLY and CDR2 FYNNEI. The CDR3 totals 16 residues. In nucleotides, the CDR3 is TGTGCCAGCCATTGGGCAGGGCATAGCTCTGGAAACACCATATATTTT. Amino acid sequence: CASHWAGHSSGNTIYF. The full variable domain, rest sourced from reference TRBV2 and TRBJ1-3, is EPEVTQTPSHQVTQMGQEVILRCVPISNHLYFYWYRQILGQKVEFLVSFYNNEISEKSEIFDDQFSVERPDGSNFTLKIRSTKLEDSAMYFCASHWAGHSSGNTIYFGEGSWLTVV.

This clonotype was counted only a few times. The chain links TRBV5-4 to TRBJ2-3; 7 nucleotides match TRBD2. The CDR3 is 17 residues long. The junction had 15 bases not matched to a gene; V was cut back by 3 bases and J by 5 bases. Germline V gives CDR1 SGHNT, CDR2 YYREEE (reference sequence). DNA for the CDR3: TGTGCCAGCAGCTCCCCGACTTCTGTTACGGGGGGAGATACGCAGTATTTT. Amino acid sequence: CASSSPTSVTGGDTQYF.

This clonotype was seen a handful of times. The chain joins TRBV20-1 to TRBJ2-7; 8 bases fit TRBD1. Per the germline V gene, CDR1 is DFQATT and CDR2 is SNEGSKA (reference sequence). This CDR3 region has 15 residues. Trimming took 3 bases from V and 3 from J; bases not matched to a gene: 10. In DNA form, the CDR3 reads TGCAGTGCTAGGGCCCGCGGACAGGGCATCTACGAGCAGTACTTC. It is translated as CSARARGQGIYEQYF.

A remark on this clonotype: Being one base from a much bigger clone, this may be a read error. The V gene is TRBV6-2 or TRBV6-3, the J gene TRBJ2-1; the match to TRBD2 covers 8 bases. V lost 2 bases and J lost 8; bases outside the gene matches: 8. The length of the CDR3 is 15 residues. Germline V lookup: CDR1 MNHEY, CDR2 SVGEGT. The CDR3 protein is CASSYSTSGYDEQFF. CDR3 DNA: TGTGCCAGCAGTTACAGTACTAGCGGTTACGATGAGCAGTTCTTC.